These 29 T cell receptor beta chains share one sample of origin, sequenced in a study of molecular identifiers for immune sequencing clone quantification. MiXCR, run by TCRdb on the PCR reads, gives a single entry per CDR3 protein. The sample has 45,000 to 55,000 distinct CDR3 sequences, just over 35% seen once. The specimen sequenced was naive CD8+ T cells from blood, with Jurkat cell RNA spiked in. The sample's subset: FACS-sorted CD8+CD4-CCR7+CD45RA+ naive T cells. The receptors here all came from a human donor in good health. Some libraries in this study had Jurkat cell RNA spiked in.

Worth noting for this clonotype: This may come from a read error, since a much larger clone is one base off. This chain links TRBV9 with TRBJ1-4, with D unclear. CDR1 SGDLS and CDR2 YYNGEE come from the germline V gene. V was trimmed by 0 bases and J by 6 bases, leaving 9 bases between them. This CDR3 contains 14 residues. CDR3: CASSVGSYDEKLFF. The CDR3, as DNA: TGTGCCAGCAGCGTAGGAAGTTATGATGAAAAACTGTTTTTT.

J is TRBJ2-5 and V is TRBV7-9, with 8 positions matching TRBD1. Germline V gene sequence: CDR1 SEHNR, CDR2 FQNEAQ (reference sequence). J was trimmed by 3 bases and V by 3 bases; bases with no gene match: 9. CDR3 length: 16 residues. The CDR3 sequence: CASSFLPDRGKETQYF. The DNA for the CDR3 is TGTGCCAGCAGCTTTCTCCCCGACAGGGGAAAAGAGACCCAGTACTTC.

This sequence joins TRBV5-4 and TRBJ2-1, with 10 positions matching TRBD2. This CDR3 is built from 11 residues. Germline loops: CDR1 SGHNT, CDR2 YYREEE (reference sequence). V lost 5 bases to trimming and J lost 14 bases; unmatched junction nucleotides: 4. The CDR3 protein is CASSYGTSEFF. The CDR3 coding sequence is TGTGCCAGCAGTTACGGGACTAGCGAGTTCTTC.

Points on this clonotype: A junction end diverges from the germline sequence, so it may reflect a read error. The chain combines TRBV12-5 with TRBJ2-3; D may be TRBD2 (6 bases). This CDR3 has 16 residues. CDR1 LGHNT and CDR2 FRNRAP come from the germline V gene. This chain's CDR3 is CASGLYGGTRTDTLYF. For the CDR3, the DNA is TGTGCTAGTGGTTTGTACGGAGGGACCCGCACAGATACGCTGTATTTT.

Points on this clonotype: This may come from a read error, since a much larger clone is one base off. The chain is built from TRBV9 and TRBJ2-3; 8 nucleotides match TRBD2. V gave up 1 base and J gave up 0 bases; unmatched junction bases: 13. In germline, CDR1 is SGDLS, CDR2 YYNGEE. This CDR3 has 19 amino acids. CDR3: CASSVNFRTSGTSTDTQYF. For the CDR3, the DNA is TGTGCCAGCAGCGTAAATTTTAGAACTAGCGGAACTAGCACAGATACGCAGTATTTT.

This clonotype was counted ten times or more. The V and J genes are TRBV12-3 or TRBV12-4 and TRBJ2-7; D gene ambiguous. The CDR3 extends over 13 amino acids. The V gene lost 3 bases and the J gene lost 5 bases, with 11 bases spanning the gap. CDR3 in amino acids: CASSFAWVHEQYF. CDR3 DNA: TGTGCCAGCAGTTTCGCGTGGGTACACGAGCAGTACTTC.

The count of this clonotype is one. A much larger clone differs by one base, so this may be a read error. This chain connects TRBV7-9 to TRBJ1-1; maybe TRBD1 (5 bases). V lost 7 bases and J lost 6, with 15 bases in between. Looked up from germline, CDR1 is SEHNR and CDR2 is FQNEAQ (reference sequence). This CDR3 comprises 13 residues. CDR3 protein: CASIGGGSPEAFF. CDR3 DNA sequence: TGTGCCAGCATCGGTGGGGGAAGTCCTGAAGCTTTCTTT.

This clonotype has only a few counts. The chain is built from TRBV29-1 and TRBJ1-2, with TRBD1 matching 7 bases. The V gene end was trimmed by 0 bases and the J gene end by 4 bases; junction bases not matched to a gene: 11. Germline lookup yields CDR1 SQVTM and CDR2 ANQGSEA. CDR3 length: 16 amino acids. Here the CDR3 reads CSVEDRAGQQSYGYTF. CDR3 nucleotide sequence: TGCAGCGTTGAAGATAGGGCGGGACAGCAGAGCTATGGCTACACCTTC.

The chain has TRBV7-8 and TRBJ2-7; D gene uncertain. The CDR3 is 11 amino acids. Trimming removed 5 bases from V and 2 bases from J, with 4 bases in between. Germline V gene sequence: CDR1 SGHVS, CDR2 FQNEAQ. CDR3 sequence reads: CASSGPYEQYF. CDR3 DNA: TGTGCCAGCAGCGGCCCCTACGAGCAGTACTTC.

The chain employs TRBV21-1 and TRBJ2-7; the table gives TRBD1 as D, unverified against the DNA. TRBV21-1 is deemed a pseudogene. The length of the CDR3 is 14 residues. The CDR3 region has the DNA TGTGCCAGCAGCAAAGTCGGACAATATTACGAGCAGTACTTC. Protein product: CASSKVGQYYEQYF.

This chain links TRBV4-3 with TRBJ2-5; 11 bases align to TRBD1. Germline-derived CDR1 and CDR2 are LGHNA and YSLEER. This CDR3 has 15 residues. With 3 bases clipped from V and 3 bases from J, the junction kept 3 bases outside the gene matches. The chain's CDR3 is CASSQVGQGEETQYF. DNA of the CDR3: TGCGCCAGCAGCCAGGTGGGACAGGGGGAAGAGACCCAGTACTTC.

The chain recombines TRBV11-2 with TRBJ1-1, with a possible D match to TRBD1 (6 bases). Germline loops: CDR1 SGHAT, CDR2 FQNNGV. Trimming pared 0 bases from V and 11 bases from J, leaving 13 bases between. This CDR3 comprises 13 residues. The CDR3 DNA reads TGTGCCAGCAGCTTAGATCCTCCCGGACAGGCTTTCTTT. Its protein product is CASSLDPPGQAFF.

On this clonotype: A much more abundant neighbour one base away suggests this may be a read error. The CDR3, as DNA: TGTGCCAGCACCTCCACGGCAGGGACAGAAGAGACCCAGTACTTC. This encodes CASTSTAGTEETQYF. The chain links TRBV7-6 to TRBJ2-5, with TRBD1 matching over 7 bases. The germline V gene has CDR1 SGHVS and CDR2 FNYEAQ. The CDR3 is 15 residues long. J was trimmed by 3 bases and V by 7 bases; bases with no gene match: 11.

As to this clonotype: A single base separates this from a much larger clone, so it may be a read error. This rearrangement joins TRBV6-5 to TRBJ2-7, with TRBD1 matching 11 bases. V trimming: 11 bases; J trimming: 6 bases; junction bases outside the gene matches: 9. This CDR3 is 13 amino acids long. Per germline, CDR1 MNHEY and CDR2 SVGAGI. CDR3 region: CAVGQGAISEQYF. Written as DNA, the CDR3 is TGTGCCGTTGGACAGGGGGCAATTAGCGAGCAGTACTTC.

The sample holds a few counts of this clonotype. The gene calls are TRBV11-2 and TRBJ2-1, with D possibly TRBD1 on 6 matching bases. This CDR3 is 15 amino acids long. Germline V CDR1 and CDR2: SGHAT, FQNNGV. V lost 4 bases, J lost 3 bases, and 13 bases lay in between. In nucleotides, the CDR3 is TGTGCCAGCAGCTCGGACAGTAGATTCTACAATGAGCAGTTCTTC. This translates into CASSSDSRFYNEQFF. Filled out from reference TRBV11-2 and TRBJ2-1, the complete variable domain reads EAGVAQSPRYKIIEKRQSVAFWCNPISGHATLYWYQQILGQGPKLLIQFQNNGVVDDSQLPKDRFSAERLKGVDSTLKIQPAKLEDSAVYLCASSSDSRFYNEQFFGPGTRLTVL.

V usage is TRBV19 and J usage is TRBJ2-1, with 16 bases identical to TRBD2. This CDR3 comprises 21 residues. Losses at the gene ends were 6 bases for V and 4 bases for J; bases not matched to a gene: 18. CDR1 is LNHDA and CDR2 is SQIVND in the germline V gene (reference sequence). The DNA for the CDR3 is TGTGCCAGTAGCACAATCTTGACCGGGACTAGCGGGAGGGCCCTGTACAATGAGCAGTTCTTC. This gives the protein CASSTILTGTSGRALYNEQFF.

With respect to this clonotype: One junction end does not reproduce the germline sequence, and a read error may be involved. This rearrangement joins TRBV7-9 to TRBJ1-2; 7 bases agree with TRBD1. There are 15 residues in the CDR3. Per germline, CDR1 SEHNR and CDR2 FQNEAQ (reference sequence). This CDR3 is CASCLASGQAYGYTF. The CDR3 nucleotides are TGTGCCAGCTGCTTAGCGAGCGGACAGGCTTATGGCTACACCTTC.

This clonotype was observed a few times. The V and J genes are TRBV27 and TRBJ2-7; 8 positions agree with TRBD2. The J segment lost 2 bases and the V segment lost 6 bases, leaving 0 bases of the junction unmatched. The CDR3 is 12 amino acids. In germline, CDR1 is MNHEY, CDR2 SMNVEV (reference sequence). The CDR3 DNA is TGTGCCAGCAGCGGGAGGGCCTACGAGCAGTACTTC. This encodes CASSGRAYEQYF.

This clonotype came up many times. The J gene is TRBJ1-1, the V gene TRBV6-1, with D tentatively TRBD1 (5 bases). V was trimmed by 4 bases and J by 5 bases, leaving 11 bases between them. This CDR3 has 13 residues. Germline CDR1 and CDR2: MNHNS and SASEGT. The CDR3: CASSVLGTTEAFF. CDR3 nucleotide sequence: TGTGCCAGCAGTGTTTTAGGGACTACTGAAGCTTTCTTT.

A word on this clonotype: The junction shows a germline mismatch at one end, possibly a read error. The chain uses TRBV28 and TRBJ2-4; tentative D call: TRBD1 (6 bases). Germline-derived CDR1 and CDR2 are MDHEN and SYDVKM. The length of the CDR3 is 16 residues. The CDR3 DNA reads TGTGCCAGCAAACCCCCCCCCCCGGGACAAGAAAACATTCGGTACTTC. Translation: CASKPPPPGQENIRYF.

Turning to this clonotype: Compared with germline, one end of the junction differs, possibly owing to a read error. V and J are TRBV10-2 and TRBJ2-7, with D maybe TRBD2 (5 bases). Germline CDR1 is WSHSY and CDR2 is SAAADI. This CDR3 has 14 residues. The CDR3 sequence: CAGSELGSGHEQYF. The CDR3 DNA is TGCGCCGGCAGTGAGTTGGGCAGCGGCCACGAGCAGTACTTC.

Of note for this clonotype: The conserved final phenylalanine or tryptophan is absent from the CDR3, which likely points to a read error. V is TRBV2 and J is TRBJ2-7; 10 nucleotides align to TRBD1. Germline V gives CDR1 SNHLY, CDR2 FYNNEI. The CDR3 is 16 residues long. After removal of 5 bases from V and 4 bases from J, the junction contained 11 bases not matched to a gene. DNA for the CDR3: TGTGCCAGCAGTAGGCTGAGACAGGGGGCACGGTACGAGCAGTACTGC. Amino acids: CASSRLRQGARYEQYC.

This clonotype was counted at least ten times. The chain couples TRBV28 to TRBJ2-3; a possible D gene is TRBD1 (6 bases). Deletions cut 7 bases from V and 5 bases from J, with 10 bases between. Looked up from germline, CDR1 is MDHEN and CDR2 is SYDVKM. The CDR3 contains 12 residues. CDR3 loop: CASTRGRDTQYF. The CDR3 coding sequence is TGTGCCAGCACCAGGGGTCGAGATACGCAGTATTTT.

On this clonotype itself: Given a much more abundant clone one base away, this may be a read error. J is TRBJ2-2 and V is TRBV4-2; possible D gene TRBD2, 6 bases. CDR1 and CDR2 from the germline V gene are LGHNA and YNFKEQ. V lost 7 bases, J lost 6 bases, and 15 bases lay in between. There are 14 residues in the CDR3. This CDR3 reads CASIPGPGAGELFF. DNA of the CDR3: TGTGCCAGCATCCCGGGACCGGGAGCCGGGGAGCTGTTTTTT.

In this sample, this clonotype turned up a few times. J is TRBJ1-2 and V is TRBV5-6, with 10 bases lining up with TRBD1. There are 15 residues in the CDR3. The germline V gene has CDR1 SGHDT and CDR2 YYEEEE. The V gene end was trimmed by 4 bases and the J gene end by 4 bases; junction bases not matched to a gene: 7. The CDR3 region is CASSVGTGDGYGYTF. The CDR3 nucleotides are TGTGCCAGCAGCGTTGGGACAGGGGATGGCTATGGCTACACCTTC.

This clonotype was counted many times. DNA for the CDR3: TGTGCCAGCAGCTTAGGTAGCGGCCTATACAATGAGCAGTTCTTC. This encodes CASSLGSGLYNEQFF. J is TRBJ2-1 and V is TRBV7-2; D is possibly TRBD2 (6 bases). The CDR3 has 15 residues. Trimming removed 1 base from V and 4 bases from J, with 11 bases in between. Germline CDR1 and CDR2: SGHTA and FQGNSA.

The chain joins TRBV28 to TRBJ2-5, with a possible D match to TRBD2 (6 bases). The V gene's germline CDR1 is MDHEN and CDR2 SYDVKM. Trimming stripped 2 bases from V and 7 bases from J, with 11 bases between. This CDR3 is 13 amino acids long. CDR3 residues: CASSLRTEGTQYF. CDR3 in DNA: TGTGCCAGCAGTTTACGAACGGAGGGGACCCAGTACTTC.

This clonotype has just one count. Germline is not matched at one junction end, which may reflect a read error. The rearrangement joins TRBV14 to TRBJ2-7, with 8 nucleotides matching TRBD1. This CDR3 is built from 14 residues. CDR1 is SGHDN and CDR2 is FVKESK in the germline V gene. The DNA for the CDR3 is TGTGCCAGCAGCTTATGGACAGGGATAGACGAGCAGAACTTC. It codes for CASSLWTGIDEQNF.

Points on this clonotype: The CDR3 does not end in the conserved phenylalanine or tryptophan, so this is likely a read error. The V gene is TRBV27, the J gene TRBJ2-7; tentative D call: TRBD1 (6 bases). The V end lost 5 bases, the J end lost 2 bases, and 10 bases lay between the germline ends. From germline, CDR1 is MNHEY and CDR2 SMNVEV (reference sequence). The CDR3 has 13 residues. The CDR3 sequence is CASSPQGPYEQYS. The CDR3, as DNA: TGTGCCAGCAGTCCACAGGGTCCCTACGAGCAGTACTCC.